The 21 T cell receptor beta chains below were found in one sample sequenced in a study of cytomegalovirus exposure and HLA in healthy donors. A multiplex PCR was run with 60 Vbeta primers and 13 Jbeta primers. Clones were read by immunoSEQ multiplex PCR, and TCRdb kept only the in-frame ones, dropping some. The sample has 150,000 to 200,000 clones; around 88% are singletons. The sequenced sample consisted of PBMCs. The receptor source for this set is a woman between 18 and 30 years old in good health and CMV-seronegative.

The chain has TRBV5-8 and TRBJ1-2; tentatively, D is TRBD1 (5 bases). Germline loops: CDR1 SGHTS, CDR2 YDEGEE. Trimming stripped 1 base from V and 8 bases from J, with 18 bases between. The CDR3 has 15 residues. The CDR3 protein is CASSLRTGGVWGYTF. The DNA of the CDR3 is TGTGCCAGCAGCTTGAGGACGGGGGGAGTATGGGGCTACACCTTC.

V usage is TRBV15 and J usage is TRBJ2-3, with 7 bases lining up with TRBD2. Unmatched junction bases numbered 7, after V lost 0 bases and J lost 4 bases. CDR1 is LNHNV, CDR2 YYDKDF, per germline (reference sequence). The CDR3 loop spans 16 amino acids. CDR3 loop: CATSRDRRREADTQYF. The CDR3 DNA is TGTGCCACCAGCAGAGATCGGCGACGGGAGGCAGATACGCAGTATTTT. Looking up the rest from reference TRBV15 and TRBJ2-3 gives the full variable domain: DAMVIQNPRYQVTQFGKPVTLSCSQTLNHNVMYWYQQKSSQAPKLLFHYYDKDFNNEADTPDNFQSRRPNTSFCFLDIRSPGLGDTAMYLCATSRDRRREADTQYFGPGTRLTVL.

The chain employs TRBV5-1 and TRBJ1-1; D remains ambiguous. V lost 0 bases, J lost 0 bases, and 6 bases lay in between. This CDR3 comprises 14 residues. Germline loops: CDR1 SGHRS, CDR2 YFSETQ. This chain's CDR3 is CASSLGSVNTEAFF. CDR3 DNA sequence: TGCGCCAGCAGCTTGGGTTCTGTGAACACTGAAGCTTTCTTT.

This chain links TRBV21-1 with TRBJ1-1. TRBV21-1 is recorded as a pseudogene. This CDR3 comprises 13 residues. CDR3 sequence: CASSKRVGGVAFF. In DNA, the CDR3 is TGTGCCAGCAGCAAAAGGGTGGGAGGGGTAGCTTTCTTT.

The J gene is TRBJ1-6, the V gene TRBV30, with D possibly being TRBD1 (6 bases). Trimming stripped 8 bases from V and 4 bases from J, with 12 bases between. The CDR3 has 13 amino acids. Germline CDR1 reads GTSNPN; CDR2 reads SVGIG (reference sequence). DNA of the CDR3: TGTGCCAGCGGACAGACTTATAATTCACCCCTCCACTTT. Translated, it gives CASGQTYNSPLHF.

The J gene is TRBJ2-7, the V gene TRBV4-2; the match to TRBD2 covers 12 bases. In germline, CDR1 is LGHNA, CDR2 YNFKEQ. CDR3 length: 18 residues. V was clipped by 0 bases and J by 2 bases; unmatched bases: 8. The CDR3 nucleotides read TGTGCCAGCAGCCAAGAAACTAGCGGGGGGCTGAAGGCCTACGAGCAGTACTTC. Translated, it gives CASSQETSGGLKAYEQYF.

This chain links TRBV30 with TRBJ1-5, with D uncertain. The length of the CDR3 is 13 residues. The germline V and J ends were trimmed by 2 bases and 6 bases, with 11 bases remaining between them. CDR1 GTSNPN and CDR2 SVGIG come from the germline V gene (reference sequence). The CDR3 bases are TGTGCCTGGAGTCCCCCCGGGGTTCAGCCCCAGCATTTT. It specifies CAWSPPGVQPQHF. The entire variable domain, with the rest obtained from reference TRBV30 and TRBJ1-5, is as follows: SQTIHQWPATLVQPVGSPLSLECTVEGTSNPNLYWYRQAAGRGLQLLFYSVGIGQISSEVPQNLSASRPQDRQFILSSKKLLLSDSGFYLCAWSPPGVQPQHFGDGTRLSIL.

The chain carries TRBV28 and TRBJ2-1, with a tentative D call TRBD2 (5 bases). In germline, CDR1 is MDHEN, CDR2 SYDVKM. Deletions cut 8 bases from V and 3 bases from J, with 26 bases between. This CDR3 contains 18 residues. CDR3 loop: CASRSGRLAPENYNEQFF. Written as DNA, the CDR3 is TGTGCCAGCCGCTCAGGCAGGCTAGCCCCAGAAAACTACAATGAGCAGTTCTTC.

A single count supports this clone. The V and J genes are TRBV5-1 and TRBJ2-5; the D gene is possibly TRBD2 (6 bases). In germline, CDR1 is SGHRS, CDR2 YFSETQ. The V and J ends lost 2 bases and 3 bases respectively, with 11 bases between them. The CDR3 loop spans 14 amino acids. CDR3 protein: CASSFLPGEETQYF. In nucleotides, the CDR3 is TGCGCCAGCAGCTTTCTTCCGGGAGAAGAGACCCAGTACTTC.

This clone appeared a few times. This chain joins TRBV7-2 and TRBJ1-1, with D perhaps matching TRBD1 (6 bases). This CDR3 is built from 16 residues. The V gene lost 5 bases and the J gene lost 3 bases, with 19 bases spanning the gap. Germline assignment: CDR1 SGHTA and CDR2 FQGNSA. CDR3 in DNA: TGTGCCAGCAGCCCGGGGAGGGGGGACCCCTACACTGAAGCTTTCTTT. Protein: CASSPGRGDPYTEAFF.

The CDR3 DNA sequence: TGTGCCAGCAGCTTGAGGGTGACTAATGAAAAACTGTTTTTT. It is translated as CASSLRVTNEKLFF. The gene calls are TRBV7-2 and TRBJ1-4; no reliable D call. Between the trimmed V and J ends, which lost 3 bases and 2 bases, there was a span of 7 bases. Germline CDR1 reads SGHTA; CDR2 reads FQGNSA. The CDR3 contains 14 residues.

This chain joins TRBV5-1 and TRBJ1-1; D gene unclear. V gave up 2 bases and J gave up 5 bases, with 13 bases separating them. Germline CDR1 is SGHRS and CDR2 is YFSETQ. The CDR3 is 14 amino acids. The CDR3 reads CASSFEGQSTEAFF. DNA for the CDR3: TGCGCCAGCAGCTTTGAGGGCCAGTCTACTGAAGCTTTCTTT.

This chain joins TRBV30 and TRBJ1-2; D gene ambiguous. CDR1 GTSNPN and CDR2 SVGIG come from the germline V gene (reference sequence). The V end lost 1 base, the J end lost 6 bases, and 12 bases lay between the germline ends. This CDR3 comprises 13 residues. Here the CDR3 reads CAWSARPSDGYTF. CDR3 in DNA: TGTGCCTGGAGTGCCAGGCCCTCGGATGGCTACACCTTC.

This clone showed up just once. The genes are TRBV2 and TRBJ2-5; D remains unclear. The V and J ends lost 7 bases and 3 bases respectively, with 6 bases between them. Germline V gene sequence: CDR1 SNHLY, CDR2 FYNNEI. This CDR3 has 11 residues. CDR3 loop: CASTPEETQYF. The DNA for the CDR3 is TGTGCCAGCACCCCCGAAGAGACCCAGTACTTC.

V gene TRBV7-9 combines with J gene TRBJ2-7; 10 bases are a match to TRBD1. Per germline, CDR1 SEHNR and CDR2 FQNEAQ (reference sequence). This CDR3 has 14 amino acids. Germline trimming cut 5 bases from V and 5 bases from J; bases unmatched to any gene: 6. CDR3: CASSTDRGRHEQYF. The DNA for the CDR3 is TGTGCCAGCAGCACTGACAGGGGGCGGCACGAGCAGTACTTC. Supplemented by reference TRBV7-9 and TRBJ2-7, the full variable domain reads DTGVSQNPRHKITKRGQNVTFRCDPISEHNRLYWYRQTLGQGPEFLTYFQNEAQLEKSRLLSDRFSAERPKGSFSTLEIQRTEQGDSAMYLCASSTDRGRHEQYFGPGTRLTVT.

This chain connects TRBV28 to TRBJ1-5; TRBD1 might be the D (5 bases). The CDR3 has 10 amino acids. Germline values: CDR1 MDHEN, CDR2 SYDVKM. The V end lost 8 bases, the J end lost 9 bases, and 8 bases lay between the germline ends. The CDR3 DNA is TGTGCCAGCGGGGGGGGGCCCCAGCATTTT. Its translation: CASGGGPQHF.

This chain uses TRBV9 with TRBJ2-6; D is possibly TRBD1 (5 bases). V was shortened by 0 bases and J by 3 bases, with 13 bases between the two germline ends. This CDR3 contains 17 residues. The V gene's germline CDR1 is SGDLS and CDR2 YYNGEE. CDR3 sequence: CASSVAPGNYGANVLTF. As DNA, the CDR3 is TGTGCCAGCAGCGTAGCCCCAGGGAATTATGGGGCCAACGTCCTGACTTTC.

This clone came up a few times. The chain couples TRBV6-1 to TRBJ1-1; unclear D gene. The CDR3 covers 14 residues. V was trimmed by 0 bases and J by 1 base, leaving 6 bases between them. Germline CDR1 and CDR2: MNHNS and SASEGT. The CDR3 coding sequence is TGTGCCAGCAGTGAAGCGCACGGGAACACTGAAGCTTTCTTT. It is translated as CASSEAHGNTEAFF.

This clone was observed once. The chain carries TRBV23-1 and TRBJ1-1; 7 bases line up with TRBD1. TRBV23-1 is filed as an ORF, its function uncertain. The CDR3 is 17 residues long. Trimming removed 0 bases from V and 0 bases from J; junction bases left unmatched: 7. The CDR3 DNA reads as TGCGCCAGCAGTCAATCGTCTCTACAGGGGATGAACACTGAAGCTTTCTTT. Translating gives CASSQSSLQGMNTEAFF.

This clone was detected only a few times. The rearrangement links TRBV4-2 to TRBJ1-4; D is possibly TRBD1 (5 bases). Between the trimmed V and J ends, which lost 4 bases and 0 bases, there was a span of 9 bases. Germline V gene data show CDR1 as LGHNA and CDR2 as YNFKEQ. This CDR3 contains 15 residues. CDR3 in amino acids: CASSRGGATNEKLFF. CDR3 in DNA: TGTGCCAGCAGCCGCGGGGGTGCAACTAATGAAAAACTGTTTTTT.

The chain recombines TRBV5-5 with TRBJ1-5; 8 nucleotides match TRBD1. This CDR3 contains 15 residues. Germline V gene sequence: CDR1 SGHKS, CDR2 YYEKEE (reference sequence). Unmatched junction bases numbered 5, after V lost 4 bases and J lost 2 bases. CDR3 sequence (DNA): TGTGCCAGCAGCCCGGGACAGGAAGGCAATCAGCCCCAGCATTTT. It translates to CASSPGQEGNQPQHF.